A few counts support the clone carrying this T cell receptor (beta chain). Its antigen is unknown. It was by quantitative 5'-RACE with molecular barcodes that TCR beta libraries were made. Using its own MiXCR run on the 5' RACE reads, TCRdb lists one record per CDR3 protein. Of some 140,000 distinct CDR3 sequences in the sample, under 20% were seen once. The source of the sample is a study of CD8 T cells in ankylosing spondylitis. Study conclusions and caveats: Matched ankylosing spondylitis synovial fluid reportedly showed significant enrichment of disease-linked clones. What seemed typical of ankylosing spondylitis blood was a TCR beta motif built from roughly 8 highly homologous variants.

The CDR3 consists of 12 residues. Germline V CDR1 and CDR2: SGHRS, YFSETQ. J was trimmed by 6 bases and V by 5 bases; bases with no gene match: 5. The receptor's source is a male donor with ankylosing spondylitis. This chain connects TRBV5-1 to TRBJ2-7, with 7 bases lining up with TRBD2. Sequenced material: blood, either unsorted or a sorted T cell fraction (not recorded which). This CDR3 is CASRGLEGEQYF. CDR3 in DNA: TGCGCCAGCAGAGGACTAGAGGGCGAGCAGTACTTC.